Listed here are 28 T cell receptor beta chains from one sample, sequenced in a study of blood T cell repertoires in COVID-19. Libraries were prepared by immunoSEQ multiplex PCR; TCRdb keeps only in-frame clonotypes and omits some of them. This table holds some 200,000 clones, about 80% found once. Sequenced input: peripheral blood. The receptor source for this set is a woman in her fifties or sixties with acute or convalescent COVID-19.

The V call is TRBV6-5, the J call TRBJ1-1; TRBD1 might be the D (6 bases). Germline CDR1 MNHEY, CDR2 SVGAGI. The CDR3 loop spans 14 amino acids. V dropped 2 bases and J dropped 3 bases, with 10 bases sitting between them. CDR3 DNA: TGTGCCAGCAGTTACCAGGGGACCCACACTGAAGCTTTCTTT. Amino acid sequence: CASSYQGTHTEAFF.

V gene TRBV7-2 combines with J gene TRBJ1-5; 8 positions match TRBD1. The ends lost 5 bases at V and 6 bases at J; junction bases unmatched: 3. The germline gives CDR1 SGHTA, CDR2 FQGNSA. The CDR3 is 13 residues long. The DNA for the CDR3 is TGTGCCAGCAGCCCAGGGGGCAGTCAGCCCCAGCATTTT. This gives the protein CASSPGGSQPQHF.

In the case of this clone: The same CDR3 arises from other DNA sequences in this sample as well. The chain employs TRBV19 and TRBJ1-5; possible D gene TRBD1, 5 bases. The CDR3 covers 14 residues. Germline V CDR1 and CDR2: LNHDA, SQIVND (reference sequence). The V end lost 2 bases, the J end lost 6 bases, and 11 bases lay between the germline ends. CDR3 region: CASSIQGRGQPQHF. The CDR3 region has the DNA TGTGCCAGTAGTATACAAGGGAGGGGTCAGCCCCAGCATTTT.

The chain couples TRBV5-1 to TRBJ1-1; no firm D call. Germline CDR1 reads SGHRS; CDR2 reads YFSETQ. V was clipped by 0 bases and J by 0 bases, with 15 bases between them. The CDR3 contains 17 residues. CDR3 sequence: CASSLGFRVSLNTEAFF. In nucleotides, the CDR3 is TGCGCCAGCAGCTTGGGTTTCCGGGTCTCACTGAACACTGAAGCTTTCTTT.

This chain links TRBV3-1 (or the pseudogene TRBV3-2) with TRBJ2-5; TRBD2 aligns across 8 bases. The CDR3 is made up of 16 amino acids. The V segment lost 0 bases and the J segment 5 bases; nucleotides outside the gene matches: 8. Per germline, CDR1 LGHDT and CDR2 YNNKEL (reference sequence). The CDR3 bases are TGTGCCAGCAGCCAAGACGGCGGGGGGCCCACGGAGACCCAGTACTTC. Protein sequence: CASSQDGGGPTETQYF.

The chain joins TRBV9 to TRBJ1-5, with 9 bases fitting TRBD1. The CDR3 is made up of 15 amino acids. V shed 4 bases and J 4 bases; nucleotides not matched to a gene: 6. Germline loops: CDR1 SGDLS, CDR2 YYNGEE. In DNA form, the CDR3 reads TGTGCCAGCAGCCGGACAGGGGTTGGAAATCAGCCCCAGCATTTT. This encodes CASSRTGVGNQPQHF.

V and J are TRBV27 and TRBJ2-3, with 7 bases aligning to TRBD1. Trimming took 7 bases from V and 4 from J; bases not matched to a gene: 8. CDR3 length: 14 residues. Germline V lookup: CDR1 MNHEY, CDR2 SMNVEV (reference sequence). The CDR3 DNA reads TGTGCCAGCAAAGAGGGGGCGATTGCAGATACGCAGTATTTT. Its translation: CASKEGAIADTQYF.

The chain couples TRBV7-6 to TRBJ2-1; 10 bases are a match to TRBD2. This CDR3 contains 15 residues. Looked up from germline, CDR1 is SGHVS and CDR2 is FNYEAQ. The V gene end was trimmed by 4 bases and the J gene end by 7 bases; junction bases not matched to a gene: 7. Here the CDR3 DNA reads TGTGCCAGCAGCTCCCTAGCGGGGGAAAGGAATGAGCAGTTCTTC. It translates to CASSSLAGERNEQFF.

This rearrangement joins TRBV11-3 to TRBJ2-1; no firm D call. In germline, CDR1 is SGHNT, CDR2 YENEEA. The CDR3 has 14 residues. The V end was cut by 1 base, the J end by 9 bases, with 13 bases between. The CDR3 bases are TGTGCCAGCAGCTTAGTTGCCCAGTCTGTTGAGCAGTTCTTC. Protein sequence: CASSLVAQSVEQFF.

The CDR3 DNA reads as TGTGCCAGCGGGGATGGAGCGGGCGGAAACATTCAGTACTTC. This translates into CASGDGAGGNIQYF. The gene calls are TRBV14 and TRBJ2-4; a weak D match, TRBD2 (6 bases). Per the germline V gene, CDR1 is SGHDN and CDR2 is FVKESK. V shed 8 bases and J shed 6 bases, with 17 bases lying between them. The CDR3 runs 14 residues. Supplemented by reference TRBV14 and TRBJ2-4, the full variable domain reads EAGVTQFPSHSVIEKGQTVTLRCDPISGHDNLYWYRRVMGKEIKFLLHFVKESKQDESGMPNNRFLAERTGGTYSTLKVQPAELEDSGVYFCASGDGAGGNIQYFGAGTRLSVL.

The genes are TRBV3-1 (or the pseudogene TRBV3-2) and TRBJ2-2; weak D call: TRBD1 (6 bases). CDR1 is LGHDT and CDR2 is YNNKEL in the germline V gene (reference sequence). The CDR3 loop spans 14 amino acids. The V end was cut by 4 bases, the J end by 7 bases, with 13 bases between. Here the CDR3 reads CASSRTGPGGELFF. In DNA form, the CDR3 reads TGTGCCAGCAGCCGAACAGGGCCGGGCGGGGAGCTGTTTTTT.

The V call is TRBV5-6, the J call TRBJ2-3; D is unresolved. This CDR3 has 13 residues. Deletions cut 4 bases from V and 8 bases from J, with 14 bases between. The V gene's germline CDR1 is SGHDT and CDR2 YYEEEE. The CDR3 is CASSLAQPPTQYF. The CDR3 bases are TGTGCCAGCAGCCTTGCACAACCTCCTACGCAGTATTTT.

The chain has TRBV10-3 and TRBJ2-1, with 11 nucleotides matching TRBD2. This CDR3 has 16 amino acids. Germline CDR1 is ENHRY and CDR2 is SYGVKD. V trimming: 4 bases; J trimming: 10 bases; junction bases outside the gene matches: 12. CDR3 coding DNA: TGTGCCATCAGTGCCCCGCTAGCGGGGGGTTCCCCCGAGCAGTTCTTC. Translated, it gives CAISAPLAGGSPEQFF.

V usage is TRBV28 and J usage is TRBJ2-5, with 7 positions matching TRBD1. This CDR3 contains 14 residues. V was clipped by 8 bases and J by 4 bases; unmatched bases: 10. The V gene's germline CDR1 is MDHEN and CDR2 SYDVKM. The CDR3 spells CASLSTGFRETQYF. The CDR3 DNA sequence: TGTGCCAGCTTGTCGACAGGGTTTCGAGAGACCCAGTACTTC.

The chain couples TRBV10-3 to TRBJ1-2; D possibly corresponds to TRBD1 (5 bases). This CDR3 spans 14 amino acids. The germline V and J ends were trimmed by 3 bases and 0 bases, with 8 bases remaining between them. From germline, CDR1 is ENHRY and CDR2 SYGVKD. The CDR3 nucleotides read TGTGCCATCAGTGACGGGGGATCTAACTATGGCTACACCTTC. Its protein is CAISDGGSNYGYTF.

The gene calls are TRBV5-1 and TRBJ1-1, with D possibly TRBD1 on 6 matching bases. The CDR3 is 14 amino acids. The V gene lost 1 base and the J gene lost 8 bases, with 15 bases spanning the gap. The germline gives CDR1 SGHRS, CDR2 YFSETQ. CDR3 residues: CASSLSAGVEEAFF. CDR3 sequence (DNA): TGCGCCAGCAGCTTGAGTGCAGGGGTTGAAGAAGCTTTCTTT.

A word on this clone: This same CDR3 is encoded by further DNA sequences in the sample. The CDR3 sequence is CASSSSSGNTIYF. The CDR3 DNA is TGTGCCAGCAGCTCTAGCTCTGGAAACACCATATATTTT. The V call is TRBV7-2, the J call TRBJ1-3; D is ambiguous. CDR3 size: 13 residues. Trimming left V 4 bases short and J 0 bases short, with 4 bases between. Germline V gene sequence: CDR1 SGHTA, CDR2 FQGNSA.

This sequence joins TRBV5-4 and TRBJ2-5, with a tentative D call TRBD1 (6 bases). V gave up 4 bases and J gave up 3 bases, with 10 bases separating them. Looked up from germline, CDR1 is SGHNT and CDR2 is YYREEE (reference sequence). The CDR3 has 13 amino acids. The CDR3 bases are TGTGCCAGCAGCCCGCGGACAGAAGAGACCCAGTACTTC. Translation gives CASSPRTEETQYF.

CDR3 nucleotide sequence: TGTGCCAGCAGCGTCCGCGGGGAGCAGTACTTC. Residues: CASSVRGEQYF. The chain recombines TRBV13 with TRBJ2-7; weak D call: TRBD2 (5 bases). This CDR3 spans 11 amino acids. Germline V gene lookup returns CDR1 PRHDT and CDR2 FYEKMQ (reference sequence). Trimming removed 5 bases from V and 7 bases from J, with 9 bases in between.

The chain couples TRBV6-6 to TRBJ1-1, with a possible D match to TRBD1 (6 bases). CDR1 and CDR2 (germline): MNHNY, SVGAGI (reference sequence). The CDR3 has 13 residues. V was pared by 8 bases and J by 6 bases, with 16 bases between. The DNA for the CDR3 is TGTGCCAGCGGTGAGGGGGGGGTCGCTGAAGCTTTCTTT. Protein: CASGEGGVAEAFF.

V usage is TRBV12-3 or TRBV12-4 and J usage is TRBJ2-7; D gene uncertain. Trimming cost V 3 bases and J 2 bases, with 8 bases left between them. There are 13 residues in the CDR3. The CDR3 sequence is CASSFRRAYEQYF. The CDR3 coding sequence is TGTGCCAGCAGTTTTCGACGGGCCTACGAGCAGTACTTC.

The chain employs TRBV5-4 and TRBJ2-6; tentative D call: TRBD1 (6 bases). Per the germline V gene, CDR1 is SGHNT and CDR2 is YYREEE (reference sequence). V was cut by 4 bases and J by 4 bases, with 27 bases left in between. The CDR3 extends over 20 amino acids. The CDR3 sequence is CASSRGTFAGTGSGANVLTF. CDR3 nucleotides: TGTGCCAGCAGCAGGGGGACGTTCGCGGGCACTGGTTCCGGGGCCAACGTCCTGACTTTC.

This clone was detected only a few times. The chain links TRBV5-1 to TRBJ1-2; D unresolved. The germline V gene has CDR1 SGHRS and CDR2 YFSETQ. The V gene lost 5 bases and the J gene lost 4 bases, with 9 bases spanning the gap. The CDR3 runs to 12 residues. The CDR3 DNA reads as TGCGCCAGCAGGGTAACGGGCTATGGCTACACCTTC. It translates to CASRVTGYGYTF.

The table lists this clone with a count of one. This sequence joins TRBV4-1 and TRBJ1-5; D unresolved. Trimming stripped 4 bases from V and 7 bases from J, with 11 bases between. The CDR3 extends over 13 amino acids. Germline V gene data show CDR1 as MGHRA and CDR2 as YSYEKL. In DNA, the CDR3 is TGCGCCAGCAGCCGCAGACTGGAACAGCCCCAGCATTTT. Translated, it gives CASSRRLEQPQHF.

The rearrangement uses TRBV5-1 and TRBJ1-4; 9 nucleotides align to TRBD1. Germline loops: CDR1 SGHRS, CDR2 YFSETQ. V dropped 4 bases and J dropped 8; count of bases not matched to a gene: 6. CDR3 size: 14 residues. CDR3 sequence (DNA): TGCGCCAGCAGCCCGGGACAGGGACGAGAAAAACTGTTTTTT. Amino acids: CASSPGQGREKLFF.

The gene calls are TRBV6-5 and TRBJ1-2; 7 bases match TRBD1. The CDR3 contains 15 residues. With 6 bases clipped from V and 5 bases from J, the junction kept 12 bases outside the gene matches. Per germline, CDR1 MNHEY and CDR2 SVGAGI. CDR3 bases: TGTGCCAGCAGCCCCATCCTCGACAGGGAGTATGGCTACACCTTC. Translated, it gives CASSPILDREYGYTF.

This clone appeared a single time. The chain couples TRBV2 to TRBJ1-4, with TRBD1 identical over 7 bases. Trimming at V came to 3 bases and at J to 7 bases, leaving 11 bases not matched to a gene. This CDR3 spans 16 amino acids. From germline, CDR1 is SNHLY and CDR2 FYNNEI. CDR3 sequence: CASSDRTGRVLEKLFF. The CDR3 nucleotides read TGTGCCAGCAGTGATCGGACAGGTCGAGTCCTTGAAAAACTGTTTTTT.

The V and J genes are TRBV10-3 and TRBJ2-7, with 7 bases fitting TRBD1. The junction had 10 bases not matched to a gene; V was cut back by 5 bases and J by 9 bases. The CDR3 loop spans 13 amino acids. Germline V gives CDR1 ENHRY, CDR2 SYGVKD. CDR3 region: CAISSGQASGQYF. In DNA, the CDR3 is TGTGCCATCAGTAGCGGACAGGCGTCCGGGCAGTACTTC.